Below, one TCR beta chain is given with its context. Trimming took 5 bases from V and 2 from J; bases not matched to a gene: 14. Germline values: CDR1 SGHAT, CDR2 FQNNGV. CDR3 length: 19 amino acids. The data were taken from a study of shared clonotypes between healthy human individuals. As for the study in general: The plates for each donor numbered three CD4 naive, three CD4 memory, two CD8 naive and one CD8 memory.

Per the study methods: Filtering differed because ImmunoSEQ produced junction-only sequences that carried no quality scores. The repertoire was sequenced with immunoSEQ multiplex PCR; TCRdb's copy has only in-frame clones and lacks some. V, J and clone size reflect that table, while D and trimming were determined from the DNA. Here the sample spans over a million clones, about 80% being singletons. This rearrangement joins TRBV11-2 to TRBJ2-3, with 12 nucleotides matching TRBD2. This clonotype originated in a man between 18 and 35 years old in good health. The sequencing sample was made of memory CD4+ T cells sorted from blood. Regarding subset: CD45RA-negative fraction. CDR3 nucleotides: TGTGCCAGCAGCCCAGTAGGGGCGACTAGCGGGGGATTCACAGATACGCAGTATTTT. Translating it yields CASSPVGATSGGFTDTQYF.